The present TCR beta chain was sequenced within a study of early T cells in non-severe SARS-CoV-2 infection. The V gene's germline CDR1 is SGHTS and CDR2 YDEGEE. The CDR3 is made up of 15 amino acids. Trimming pared 0 bases from V and 4 bases from J, leaving 14 bases between. In TCRdb, the 5' RACE reads were re-called with MiXCR into one record per CDR3 protein. Of roughly 51,000 distinct CDR3 sequences in the sample, around 9.1% are singletons; the top ten hold roughly 8%. This clonotype has a count of ten or more. The origin of this receptor is an adult who was a healthcare worker with PCR-confirmed SARS-CoV-2 infection or an uninfected control (not recorded which). The source material was whole blood. This sequence joins TRBV5-8 and TRBJ2-7; perhaps D is TRBD1 or TRBD2 (5 bases each). CDR3 region: CASSLGAAGTYEQYF. CDR3 DNA: TGTGCCAGCAGCTTGGGGGCAGCAGGGACGTACGAGCAGTACTTC.